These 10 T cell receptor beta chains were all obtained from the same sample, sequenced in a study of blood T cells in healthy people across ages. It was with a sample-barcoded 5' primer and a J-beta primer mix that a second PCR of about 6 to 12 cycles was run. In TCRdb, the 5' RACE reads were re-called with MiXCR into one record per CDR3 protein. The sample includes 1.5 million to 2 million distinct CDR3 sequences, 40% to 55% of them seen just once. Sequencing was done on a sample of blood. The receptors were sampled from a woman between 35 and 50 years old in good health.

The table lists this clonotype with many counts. The CDR3 here is CSVDGAGYNEQFF. CDR3 DNA sequence: TGCAGCGTTGACGGCGCAGGCTACAATGAGCAGTTCTTC. The chain is built from TRBV29-1 and TRBJ2-1; D gene ambiguous. Germline V gives CDR1 SQVTM, CDR2 ANQGSEA. The CDR3 has 13 amino acids. V was trimmed by 3 bases and J by 3 bases, leaving 9 bases between them.

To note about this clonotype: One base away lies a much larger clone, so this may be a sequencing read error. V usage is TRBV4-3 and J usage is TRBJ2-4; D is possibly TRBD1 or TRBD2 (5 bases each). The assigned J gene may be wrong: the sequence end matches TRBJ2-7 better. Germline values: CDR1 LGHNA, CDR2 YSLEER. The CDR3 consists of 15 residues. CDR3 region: CASSQVIGAGDEQYF. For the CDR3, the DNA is TGCGCCAGCAGCCAAGTTATCGGGGCTGGCGACGAGCAGTACTTC.

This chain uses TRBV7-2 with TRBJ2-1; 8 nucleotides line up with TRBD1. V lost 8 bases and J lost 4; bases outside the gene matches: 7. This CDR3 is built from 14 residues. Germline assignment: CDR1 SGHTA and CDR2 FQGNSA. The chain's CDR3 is CASGRNRGYNEQFF. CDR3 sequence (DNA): TGTGCCAGCGGCCGGAACAGGGGGTACAATGAGCAGTTCTTC.

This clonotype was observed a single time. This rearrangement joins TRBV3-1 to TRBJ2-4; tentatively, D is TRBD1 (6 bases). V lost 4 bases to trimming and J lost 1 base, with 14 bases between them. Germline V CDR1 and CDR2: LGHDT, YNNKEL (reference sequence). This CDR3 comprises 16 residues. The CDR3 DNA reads TGTGCCAGCAGCCTCCTCCGGGACAAGGCCAAAAACATTCAGTACTTC. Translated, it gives CASSLLRDKAKNIQYF.

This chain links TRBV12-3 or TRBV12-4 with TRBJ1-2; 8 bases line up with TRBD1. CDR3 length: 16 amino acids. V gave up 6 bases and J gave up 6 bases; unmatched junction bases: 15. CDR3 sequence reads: CASSLQPGQAGNGYTF. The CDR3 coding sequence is TGTGCCAGCAGCCTCCAACCGGGACAGGCAGGGAATGGCTACACCTTC.

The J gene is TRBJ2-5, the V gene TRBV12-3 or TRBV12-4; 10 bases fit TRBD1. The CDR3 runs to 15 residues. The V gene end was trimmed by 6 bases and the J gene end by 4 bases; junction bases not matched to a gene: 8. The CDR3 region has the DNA TGTGCCAGCAGAGGGACAGGGGTTCTTCCAGAGACCCAGTACTTC. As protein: CASRGTGVLPETQYF.

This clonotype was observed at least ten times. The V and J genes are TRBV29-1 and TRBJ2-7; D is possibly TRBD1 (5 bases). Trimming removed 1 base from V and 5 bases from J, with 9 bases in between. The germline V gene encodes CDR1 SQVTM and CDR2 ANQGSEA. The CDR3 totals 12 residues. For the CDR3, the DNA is TGCAGCGTTGAAGTGGGGCCTAACGAGCAGTACTTC. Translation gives CSVEVGPNEQYF.

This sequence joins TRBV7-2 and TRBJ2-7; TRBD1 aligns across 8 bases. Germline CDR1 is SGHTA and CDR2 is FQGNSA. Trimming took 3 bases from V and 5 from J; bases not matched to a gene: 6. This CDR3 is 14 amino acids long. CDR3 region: CASSFQGARNEQYF. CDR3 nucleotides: TGTGCCAGCAGCTTCCAGGGGGCGCGGAACGAGCAGTACTTC.

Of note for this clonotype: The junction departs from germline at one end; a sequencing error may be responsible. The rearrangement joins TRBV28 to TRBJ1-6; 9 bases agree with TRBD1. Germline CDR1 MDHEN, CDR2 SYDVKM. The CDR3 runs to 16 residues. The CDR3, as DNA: TGTGCCAGCTTACCCGGGACAGGGCGTCATAATTCACCCCTCCGCTTT. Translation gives CASLPGTGRHNSPLRF.

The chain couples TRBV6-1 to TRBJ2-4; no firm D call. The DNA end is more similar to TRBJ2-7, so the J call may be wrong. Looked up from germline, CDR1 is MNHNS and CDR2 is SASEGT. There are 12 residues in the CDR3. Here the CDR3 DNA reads TGTGCCAGCAGCAAACTTTGGGACGAGCAGTACTTC. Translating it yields CASSKLWDEQYF.